This TCR beta chain was profiled in a study of blood T cell repertoires in COVID-19. Study at large: COVID-19 samples collected from the United States, Italy and Spain covered acute and convalescent phases.

Concerning this clone: An end of the junction does not agree with germline; a read error may underlie this.

Participants came from some 23 US areas, aged about 18 to 90 years. Donors in Cohort 3 counted as recovered after two negative PCRs, clearance, or symptom resolution. Authors' methods: Estimation of nucleated cell counts was performed using reference gene primer amplification. Method: immunoSEQ multiplex PCR; TCRdb's copy keeps in-frame clones and lacks some. D and trimming come from the DNA, and the V and J calls and clone size come from that table. The data show 400,000 to 450,000 clones, roughly 87% seen once. The CDR3 totals 15 residues. Per germline, CDR1 MNHEY and CDR2 SVGAGI. The sequenced sample consisted of PBMCs or T cells enriched from blood (not recorded which). The source is a young man who had recovered from COVID-19. V and J are TRBV6-5 and TRBJ2-7; 8 bases agree with TRBD1. The CDR3 loop reads CAGSSSDRVAYEQYF. CDR3 bases: TGTGCCGGCAGTTCCTCGGACAGGGTGGCCTACGAGCAGTACTTC.